The 12 T cell receptor beta chains listed next were all sequenced from one sample in a study of T cell repertoires in cytomegalovirus infection. TCRdb called the reads again in MiXCR, with one record for every CDR3 protein. This table holds hundreds of thousands of distinct CDR3 sequences, roughly 24% found once. The sequenced sample was CD8+ T cells from PBMCs. The receptor source for this set is a human donor in good health (CMV status not recorded). Some clones in this sample may be carry-over from other donors' samples.

The rearrangement joins TRBV6-6 to TRBJ2-2, with D possibly matching TRBD2 (7 bases). V gave up 7 bases and J gave up 4 bases, with 25 bases separating them. The CDR3 extends over 18 amino acids. CDR1 and CDR2 from the germline V gene are MNHNY and SVGAGI (reference sequence). The CDR3 reads CASTPSGEGVKGTGELFF. CDR3 sequence (DNA): TGTGCCAGCACCCCGTCCGGGGAGGGGGTAAAAGGCACCGGGGAGCTGTTTTTT.

This clonotype was recorded a few times. This chain links TRBV19 with TRBJ2-1, with 8 bases identical to TRBD2. CDR1 and CDR2 (germline): LNHDA, SQIVND (reference sequence). After removal of 5 bases from V and 6 bases from J, the junction contained 3 bases not matched to a gene. This CDR3 has 13 residues. This CDR3 is CASSAGLANEQFF. For the CDR3, the DNA is TGTGCCAGTAGTGCAGGACTAGCCAATGAGCAGTTCTTC.

This clonotype has more than one count but fewer than ten. The rearrangement joins TRBV20-1 to TRBJ1-5, with 7 positions matching TRBD1. Per the germline V gene, CDR1 is DFQATT and CDR2 is SNEGSKA (reference sequence). The CDR3 covers 14 residues. Losses at the gene ends were 3 bases for V and 6 bases for J; bases not matched to a gene: 8. This CDR3 is CSARGTDRGQPQHF. CDR3 nucleotides: TGCAGTGCTAGGGGGACAGACCGGGGTCAGCCCCAGCATTTT.

This clonotype was observed a handful of times. CDR3: CASSREGLVYGYTF. CDR3 sequence (DNA): TGTGCCAGCAGCCGGGAAGGGTTGGTCTATGGCTACACCTTC. The rearrangement joins TRBV4-2 to TRBJ1-2; D remains unclear. Trimming pared 4 bases from V and 4 bases from J, leaving 13 bases between. The CDR3 totals 14 residues. The germline CDR1 and CDR2 sequences are LGHNA and YNFKEQ.

This chain uses TRBV7-3 with TRBJ1-2, with 12 bases fitting TRBD1. Looked up from germline, CDR1 is SGHTA and CDR2 is FQGTGA. V was pared by 5 bases and J by 1 base, with 8 bases of the junction left unmatched. This CDR3 comprises 17 residues. CDR3 DNA sequence: TGTGCCAGCAGCAAAGGGACAGGGGGCCTAAGTAACTATGGCTACACCTTC. Residues: CASSKGTGGLSNYGYTF.

V usage is TRBV28 and J usage is TRBJ1-2; maybe TRBD1 (5 bases). Per germline, CDR1 MDHEN and CDR2 SYDVKM. V lost 6 bases to trimming and J lost 6 bases, with 14 bases between them. The CDR3 contains 13 residues. CDR3 DNA: TGTGCCAGCAGCCCTGGGGGGAGGCATGGCTACACCTTC. Its protein product is CASSPGGRHGYTF.

The chain combines TRBV24-1 with TRBJ2-1; 12 bases agree with TRBD2. The V gene end was trimmed by 3 bases and the J gene end by 4 bases; junction bases not matched to a gene: 3. The germline V gene encodes CDR1 KGHDR and CDR2 SFDVKD. CDR3 length equals 16 residues. CDR3 DNA sequence: TGTGCCACCAGTGATCGGACTAGCGGGACTTACAATGAGCAGTTCTTC. Protein product: CATSDRTSGTYNEQFF.

This clonotype was found a few times. V usage is TRBV5-1 and J usage is TRBJ2-1, with 8 nucleotides matching TRBD1. Looked up from germline, CDR1 is SGHRS and CDR2 is YFSETQ. The trim removed 8 bases at V and 0 bases at J, leaving 7 bases unmatched. The CDR3 contains 15 residues. The CDR3 is CASRLGQVSYNEQFF. CDR3 nucleotide sequence: TGCGCCAGTAGACTGGGACAGGTCTCCTACAATGAGCAGTTCTTC.

The chain employs TRBV19 and TRBJ1-1; tentatively, D is TRBD1 (5 bases). V lost 4 bases and J 3 bases, leaving 9 bases between the germline ends. Germline V gene data show CDR1 as LNHDA and CDR2 as SQIVND (reference sequence). This CDR3 spans 13 amino acids. The CDR3 sequence is CASSKGTDTEAFF. CDR3 nucleotides: TGTGCCAGTAGTAAGGGGACTGACACTGAAGCTTTCTTT.

This clonotype has more than one count but fewer than ten. The genes are TRBV18 and TRBJ2-7; 7 nucleotides align to TRBD1. CDR1 KGHSH and CDR2 LQKENI come from the germline V gene. This CDR3 is built from 15 residues. J gave up 4 bases and V 1 base, and 7 bases lay outside the gene matches. Here the CDR3 reads CASSPRDSTTYEQYF. CDR3 DNA sequence: TGTGCCAGCTCACCACGGGACAGTACCACTTACGAGCAGTACTTC.

The table lists this clonotype with many counts. The V call is TRBV7-3, the J call TRBJ1-2; possibly TRBD1 for D (5 bases). Deletions cut 5 bases from V and 4 bases from J, with 11 bases between. The CDR3 spans 13 residues. The germline CDR1 and CDR2 sequences are SGHTA and FQGTGA. CDR3 in DNA: TGTGCCAGCAGCGCGGGACGGACCTATGGCTACACCTTC. Its translation is CASSAGRTYGYTF.

This clonotype has more than one count but fewer than ten. The rearrangement uses TRBV6-6 and TRBJ2-7; D possibly corresponds to TRBD2 (6 bases). The germline gives CDR1 MNHNY, CDR2 SVGAGI (reference sequence). The CDR3 extends over 13 amino acids. Deletions cut 5 bases from V and 4 bases from J, with 12 bases between. The chain's CDR3 is CASSGTEGYEQYF. The CDR3 DNA reads as TGTGCCAGCAGTGGGACGGAGGGGTACGAGCAGTACTTC.